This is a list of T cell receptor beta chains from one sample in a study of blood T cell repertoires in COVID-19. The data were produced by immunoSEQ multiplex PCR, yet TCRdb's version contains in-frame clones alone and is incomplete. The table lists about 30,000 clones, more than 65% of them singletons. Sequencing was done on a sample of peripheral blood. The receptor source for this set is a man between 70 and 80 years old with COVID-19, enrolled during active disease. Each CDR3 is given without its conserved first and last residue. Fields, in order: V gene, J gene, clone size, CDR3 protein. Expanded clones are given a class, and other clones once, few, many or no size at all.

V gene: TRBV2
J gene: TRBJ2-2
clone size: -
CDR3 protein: ASLQEGFSVTGELF

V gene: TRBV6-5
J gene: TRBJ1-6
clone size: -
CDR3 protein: ASTNRNSPLH

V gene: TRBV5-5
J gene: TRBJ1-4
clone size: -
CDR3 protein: ASSLTQGAGEKLF

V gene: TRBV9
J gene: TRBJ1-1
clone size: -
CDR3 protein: ASSVGRDSGNTEAF

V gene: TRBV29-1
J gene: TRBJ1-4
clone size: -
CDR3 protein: SVWGTGGGHEKLF

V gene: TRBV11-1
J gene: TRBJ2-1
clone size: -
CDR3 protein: ASSLVAASSYNEQF

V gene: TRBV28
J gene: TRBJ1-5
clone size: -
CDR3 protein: ASSLGGGSNQPQH

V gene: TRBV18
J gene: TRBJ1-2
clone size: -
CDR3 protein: ASSITGEDGYT

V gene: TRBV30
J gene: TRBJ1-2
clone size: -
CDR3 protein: AWHGTGVNGYT

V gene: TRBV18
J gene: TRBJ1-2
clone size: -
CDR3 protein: ASSPGQGSLHGYT

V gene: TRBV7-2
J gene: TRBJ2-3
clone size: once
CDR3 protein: ASSLGAGASTDTQY

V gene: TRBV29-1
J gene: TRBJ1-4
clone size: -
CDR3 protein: SVGGGNEKLF

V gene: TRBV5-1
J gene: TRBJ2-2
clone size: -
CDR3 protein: ASSFGLAETGELF

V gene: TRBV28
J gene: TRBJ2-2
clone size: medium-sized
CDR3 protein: ASSFVSLNTGELF

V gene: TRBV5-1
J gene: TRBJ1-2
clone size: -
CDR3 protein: ASSPTGQGYGYT

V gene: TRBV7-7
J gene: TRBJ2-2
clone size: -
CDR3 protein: ASSDTPSGSTGELF

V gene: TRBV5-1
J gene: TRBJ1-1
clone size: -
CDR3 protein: ASTDQTGGRTEAF

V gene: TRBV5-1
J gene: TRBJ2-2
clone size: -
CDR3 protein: ASSLRTANTGELF

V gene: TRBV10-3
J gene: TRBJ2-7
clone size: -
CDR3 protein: AIKREGLDEQY

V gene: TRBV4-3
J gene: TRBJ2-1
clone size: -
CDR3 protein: ASSPGTGSLNEQF

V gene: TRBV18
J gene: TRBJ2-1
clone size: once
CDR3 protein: ASSGTSGSNEQF

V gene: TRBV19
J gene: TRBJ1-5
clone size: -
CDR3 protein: ASSNGWTGATNQPQH

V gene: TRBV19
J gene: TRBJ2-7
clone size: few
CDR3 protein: ASSRRGRGTSYEQY

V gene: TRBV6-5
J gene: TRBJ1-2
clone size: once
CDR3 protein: ASSPGTGVYGYT

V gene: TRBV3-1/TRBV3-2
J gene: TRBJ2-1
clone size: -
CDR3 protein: ASSPGTSGYNEQF

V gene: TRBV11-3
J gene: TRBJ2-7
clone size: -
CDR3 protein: ASSLEAGAYEQY

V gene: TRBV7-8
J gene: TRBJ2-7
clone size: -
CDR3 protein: ASSLDLARLAGDNYEQY

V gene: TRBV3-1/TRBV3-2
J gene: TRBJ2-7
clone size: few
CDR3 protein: ASSQGTNSYEQY

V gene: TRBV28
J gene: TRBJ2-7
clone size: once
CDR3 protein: ASSLQAYEQY